Sequencing of this T cell receptor beta chain was carried out in a study of blood T cell repertoires in COVID-19. Study details: Whether acute or convalescent, the COVID-19 samples came from the United States, Italy and Spain. Sources were T cells, B-cell-depleted T cells, or PBMCs; the material itself was cDNA or gDNA.

Generated by immunoSEQ multiplex PCR, the TCRdb table keeps only in-frame clones and is missing some. This sample has tens of thousands of clones, with 80% to 90% found just once. The V and J ends lost 4 bases and 1 base respectively, with 20 bases between them. This CDR3 region has 17 residues. Germline loops: CDR1 MNHEY, CDR2 SVGEGT. The source is a woman of 80 years or more with active or convalescent COVID-19. The rearrangement joins TRBV6-2 or TRBV6-3 to TRBJ2-7, with D possibly being TRBD1 (5 bases). The sample taken for sequencing was peripheral blood. The CDR3 spells CASSFLYVAGFSYEQYF. CDR3 coding DNA: TGTGCCAGCAGTTTCCTCTACGTGGCAGGGTTTTCCTACGAGCAGTACTTC.